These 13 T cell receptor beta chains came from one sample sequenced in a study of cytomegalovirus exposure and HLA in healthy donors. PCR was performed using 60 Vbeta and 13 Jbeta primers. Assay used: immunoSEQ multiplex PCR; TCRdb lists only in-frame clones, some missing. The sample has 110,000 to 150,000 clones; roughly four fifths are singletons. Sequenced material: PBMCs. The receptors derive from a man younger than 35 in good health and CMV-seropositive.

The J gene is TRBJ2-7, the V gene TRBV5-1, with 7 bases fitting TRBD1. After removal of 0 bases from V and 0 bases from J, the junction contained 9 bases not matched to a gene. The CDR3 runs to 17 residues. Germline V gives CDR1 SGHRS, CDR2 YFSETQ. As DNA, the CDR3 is TGCGCCAGCAGCTTGGATTCCCCGACAGGGACCTCCTACGAGCAGTACTTC. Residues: CASSLDSPTGTSYEQYF.

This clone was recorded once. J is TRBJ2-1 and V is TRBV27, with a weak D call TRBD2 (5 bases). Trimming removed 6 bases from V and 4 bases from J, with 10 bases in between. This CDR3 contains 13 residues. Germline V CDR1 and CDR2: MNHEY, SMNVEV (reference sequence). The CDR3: CASSWAGYNEQFF. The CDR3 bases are TGTGCCAGCAGCTGGGCGGGTTACAATGAGCAGTTCTTC.

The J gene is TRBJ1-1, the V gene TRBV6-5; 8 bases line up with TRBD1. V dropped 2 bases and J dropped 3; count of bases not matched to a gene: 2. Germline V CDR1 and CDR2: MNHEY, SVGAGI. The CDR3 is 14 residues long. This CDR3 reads CASSYHRGDTEAFF. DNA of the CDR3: TGTGCCAGCAGTTACCACAGGGGGGACACTGAAGCTTTCTTT.

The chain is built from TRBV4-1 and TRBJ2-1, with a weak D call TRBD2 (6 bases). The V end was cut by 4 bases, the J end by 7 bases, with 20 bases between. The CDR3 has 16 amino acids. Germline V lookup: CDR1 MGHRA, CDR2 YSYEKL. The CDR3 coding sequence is TGCGCCAGCAGCCGTGCTTTCGGGGGAGTGTTAAATGAGCAGTTCTTC. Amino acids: CASSRAFGGVLNEQFF.

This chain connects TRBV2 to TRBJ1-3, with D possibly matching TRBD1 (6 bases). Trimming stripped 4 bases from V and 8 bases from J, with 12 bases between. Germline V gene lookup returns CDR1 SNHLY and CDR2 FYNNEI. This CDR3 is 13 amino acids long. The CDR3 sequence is CASSGTEVDTIYF. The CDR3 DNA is TGTGCCAGCAGTGGGACAGAGGTGGACACCATATATTTT.

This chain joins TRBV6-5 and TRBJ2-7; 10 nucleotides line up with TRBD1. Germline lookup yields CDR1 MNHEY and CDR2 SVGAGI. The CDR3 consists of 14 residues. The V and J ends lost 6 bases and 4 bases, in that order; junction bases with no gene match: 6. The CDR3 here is CASSPGTGVYEQYF. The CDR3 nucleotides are TGTGCCAGCAGCCCCGGGACAGGGGTATACGAGCAGTACTTC.

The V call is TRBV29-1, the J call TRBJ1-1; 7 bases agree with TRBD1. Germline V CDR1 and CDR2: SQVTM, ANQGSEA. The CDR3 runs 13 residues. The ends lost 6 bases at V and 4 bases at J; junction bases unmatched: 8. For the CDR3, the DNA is TGCAGCGTGGAGGGGGACAGAGGCACTGAAGCTTTCTTT. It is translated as CSVEGDRGTEAFF. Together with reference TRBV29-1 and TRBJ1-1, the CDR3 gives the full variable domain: SAVISQKPSRDICQRGTSLTIQCQVDSQVTMMFWYRQQPGQSLTLIATANQGSEATYESGFVIDKFPISRPNLTFSTLTVSNMSPEDSSIYLCSVEGDRGTEAFFGQGTRLTVV.

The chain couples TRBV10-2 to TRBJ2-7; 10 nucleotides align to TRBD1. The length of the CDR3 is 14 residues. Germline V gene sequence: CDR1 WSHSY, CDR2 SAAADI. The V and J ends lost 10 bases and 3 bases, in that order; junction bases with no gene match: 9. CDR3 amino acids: CATLDRGGFYEQYF. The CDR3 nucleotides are TGCGCCACCTTGGACAGGGGGGGATTCTACGAGCAGTACTTC.

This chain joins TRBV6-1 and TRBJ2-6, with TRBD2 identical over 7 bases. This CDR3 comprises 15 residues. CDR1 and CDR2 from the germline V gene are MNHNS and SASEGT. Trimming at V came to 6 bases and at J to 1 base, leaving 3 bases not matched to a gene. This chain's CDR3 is CASRTGGSGANVLTF. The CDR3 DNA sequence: TGTGCCAGCAGGACGGGAGGATCTGGGGCCAACGTCCTGACTTTC.

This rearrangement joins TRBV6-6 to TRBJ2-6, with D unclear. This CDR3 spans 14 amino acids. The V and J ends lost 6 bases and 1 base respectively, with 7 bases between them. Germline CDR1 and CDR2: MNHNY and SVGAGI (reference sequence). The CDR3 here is CASSSLSGANVLTF. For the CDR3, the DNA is TGTGCCAGCAGCTCCCTTTCTGGGGCCAACGTCCTGACTTTC.

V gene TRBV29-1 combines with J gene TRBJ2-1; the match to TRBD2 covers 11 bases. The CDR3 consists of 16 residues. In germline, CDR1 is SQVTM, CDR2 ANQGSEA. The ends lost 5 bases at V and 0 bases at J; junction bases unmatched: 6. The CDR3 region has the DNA TGCAGCGTTATCTTCGGGACTAGCGGCTCCTACAATGAGCAGTTCTTC. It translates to CSVIFGTSGSYNEQFF.

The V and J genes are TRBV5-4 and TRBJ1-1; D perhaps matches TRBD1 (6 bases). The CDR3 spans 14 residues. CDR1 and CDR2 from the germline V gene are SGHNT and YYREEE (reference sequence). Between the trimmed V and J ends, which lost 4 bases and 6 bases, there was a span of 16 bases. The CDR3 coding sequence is TGTGCCAGCAGCCTGTCGGGGGGCCTGGCTGAAGCTTTCTTT. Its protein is CASSLSGGLAEAFF.

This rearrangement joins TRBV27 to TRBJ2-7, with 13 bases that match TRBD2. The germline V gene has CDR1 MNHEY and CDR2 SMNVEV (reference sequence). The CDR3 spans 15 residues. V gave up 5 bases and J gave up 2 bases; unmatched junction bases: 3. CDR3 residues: CASSLGLAGAYEQYF. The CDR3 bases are TGTGCCAGCAGTCTCGGACTAGCGGGGGCCTACGAGCAGTACTTC.